This T cell receptor (beta chain) was retrieved from a study of T-cell memory formation after mild COVID-19 (dated by TCRdb to the early 2020s). Notes on the research overall: TCR sequence clusters from the two donors were largely donor specific. Two young, previously healthy adult volunteers made up the cohort, one male and one female. In a couple of donors, T-cell clones that expanded and contracted after mild COVID-19 were tracked by sequencing TCRalpha and TCRbeta repertoires over time. Study-wide conclusions, independent of this receptor: Contracting CD4+ clones were found mainly in CM and EM memory subsets, while CD8+ clones were enriched in EMRA. The study included only a couple of mild cases, and larger cohorts that include severe cases with pre-infection samples were judged to be necessary. Balanced CD4/CD8 phenotypes were observed for clones contracting from day 15 to 85, whereas a bias towards CD4+ was observed for a second wave of clones expanding from day 15 to 37. The detection of some responding clones in pre-infection memory suggests that pre-existing cross-reactive memory T cells joined the SARS-CoV-2 response. SARS-CoV-2 specificity was not confirmed for the second-wave clones peaking on day 37.

Points on this clonotype: Its binding antigen is unknown. No base quality information exists; no much larger clone differs at one position.

PBMCs were isolated by Ficoll-Paque density gradient centrifugation. The trim is 6 bases for V and 2 bases for J, with a gap of 8 bases between the germline ends. From the cysteine up to the phenylalanine, the CDR3 has a length of 11 residues. This entry keeps only the CDR3 DNA: 33 bases, framed from base 1. Based on the germline V gene (reference sequence), the CDR1 and CDR2 sequences are DFQATT and SNEGSKA. Reads for this sample came from an Illumina NovaSeq 6000. Using 5'RACE with constant-segment primers, TCRalpha and TCRbeta cDNA libraries were constructed, with sample barcodes and unique molecular identifiers added in the process. RNA was extracted from every sample with Trizol reagent. Libraries were amplified in two PCR steps, with a second sample barcode and Illumina TruSeq adapters added in the second step. Sequencing of the libraries was done on an Illumina NovaSeq, producing 2 x 150 bp paired-end reads. As for the original processing: Reads were demultiplexed and collapsed into UMI-guided consensus sequences with migec v1.2.7. Using mixcr v2.1.11, UMI consensuses were aligned to TRA and TRB V and J templates and then assembled into clonotypes. A clonotype was counted as expanded or contracted only if both edgeR and NoisET called the change significant, with noise models trained on biological replicates. For edgeR calls, the thresholds were a false discovery rate-adjusted p below 0.01 and a log2 fold-change of 1. As an exploratory analysis of dynamics, PCA with hierarchical clustering was applied to max-normalized trajectories of the 1000 most abundant clonotypes. Separately sequenced CD4+ and CD8+ repertoires were used to assign the CD4 or CD8 phenotype of responding clones. The raw public reads went through TCRdb reprocessing: fastp at Q25, MiXCR clone calling, in-frame beta chains kept. CDR3 protein sequences are deduplicated, and each keeps its most common genes and DNA. The V and J calls and clone size come from TCRdb's table, not from the authors' own analysis. The sample table holds 250,000 to 300,000 distinct CDR3 sequences, of which roughly 18% were seen once. Roughly 23% of the sample comes from the top ten.

The material sequenced was PBMCs or a T cell subset sorted from them (not recorded which). Recombination joined TRBV20-1 with TRBJ2-7; the D segment may tentatively be TRBD1 or TRBD2, each giving 5 matched bases. This TCR came from a man aged 18 to 30 who had mild COVID-19 (a few samples of this study predate the infection). The sample titles of this study are shuffled in the database, so cell type and time point are left out; the donor was told from shared clones. In nucleotides, the sequence is TGCAGTGCCGGGACCGCCTACGAGCAGTACTTC. Its product reads: CSAGTAYEQYF.